This TCR beta chain was found in a study of response to subunit inactivated influenza vaccine. Study-wide findings and caveats: T cells newly recruited by each seasonal influenza vaccination are few, the authors suggested.

Germline V lookup: CDR1 ENHRY, CDR2 SYGVKD. This CDR3 region has 17 residues. With 3 bases clipped from V and 0 bases from J, the junction kept 9 bases outside the gene matches. TCRdb called the RT-PCR reads again in MiXCR, with one record for every CDR3 protein. Here the sample spans about 240,000 distinct CDR3 sequences, about 12% being singletons. This clonotype was detected only a few times. The antigen remains undetermined. This chain connects TRBV10-3 to TRBJ2-7; 9 nucleotides align to TRBD2. The specimen was non-naive T cells sorted from PBMCs, collected around 14 days before vaccination. This sequence was found in a man in his fifties who received an inactivated influenza vaccine. CDR3 protein: CAISDIRLAGNSYEQYF. CDR3 bases: TGTGCCATCAGTGATATAAGGCTAGCGGGGAACTCCTACGAGCAGTACTTC.